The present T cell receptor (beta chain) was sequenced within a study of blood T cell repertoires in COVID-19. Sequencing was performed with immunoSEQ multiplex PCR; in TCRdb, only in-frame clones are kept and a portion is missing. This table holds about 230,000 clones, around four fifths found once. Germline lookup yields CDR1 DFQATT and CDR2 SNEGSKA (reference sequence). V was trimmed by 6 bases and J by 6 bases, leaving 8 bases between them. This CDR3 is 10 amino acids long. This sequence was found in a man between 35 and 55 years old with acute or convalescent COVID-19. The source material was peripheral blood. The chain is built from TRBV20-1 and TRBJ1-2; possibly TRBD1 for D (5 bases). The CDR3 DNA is TGCAGTGCCGGGGGGAATGGCTACACCTTC. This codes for CSAGGNGYTF.